This TCR beta chain was recovered during a study of CD8 T cells in Susac syndrome. Study-wide background: Among the sequenced Susac syndrome patients, over five had active disease while about eight were in remission.

RNA totalling roughly 0.5 to 1 ug underwent reverse transcription with random hexamers. TCRdb passed the immunoSEQ multiplex PCR reads through MiXCR, listing each CDR3 protein once. The repertoire holds about 240,000 distinct CDR3 sequences, 90% to 97% seen once, with approximately 0.1% in the top ten. Sequencing of TCR beta was performed on blood CD8+ and CD4+ T cells. The length of the CDR3 is 12 residues. Germline CDR1 and CDR2: DFQATT and SNEGSKA (reference sequence). V was trimmed by 5 bases and J by 4 bases, leaving 11 bases between them. Sample: CD4+ T cells from PBMCs. The chain employs TRBV20-1 and TRBJ1-2; a possible D gene is TRBD1 (6 bases). The clonotype comes from a human donor with Susac syndrome. This CDR3 is CSAVRDTYGYTF. The DNA for the CDR3 is TGCAGTGCTGTCCGGGACACCTATGGCTACACCTTC.